Each of the 5 T cell receptor beta chains below was sequenced from the same sample in a study of blood T cells in healthy people across ages. A second PCR, run for about 7 to 11 cycles, used a sample-barcoded 5' primer plus a J-beta primer mix. One entry per CDR3 protein results from TCRdb running MiXCR on the 5' RACE reads. The sample shows over 1.5 million distinct CDR3 sequences, approximately 50% of them seen only once. The material sequenced was blood. Receptors originate from a woman aged 40 to 49 in good health.

This clonotype was seen more than once but under ten times. This chain joins TRBV7-2 and TRBJ2-5; D gene unclear. This CDR3 is 12 amino acids long. Germline assignment: CDR1 SGHTA and CDR2 FQGNSA. The V end was cut by 5 bases, the J end by 6 bases, with 10 bases between. The DNA of the CDR3 is TGTGCCAGCAGCCCCGGTAGCCAGACCCAGTACTTC. Residues: CASSPGSQTQYF.

This chain uses TRBV28 with TRBJ2-7; TRBD1 agrees at 10 bases. V was clipped by 7 bases and J by 3 bases; unmatched bases: 6. CDR1 is MDHEN, CDR2 SYDVKM, per germline. The length of the CDR3 is 14 residues. The CDR3 DNA follows: TGTGCCAGCACCACGACAGGGGGCCACTACGAGCAGTACTTC. Encoded protein: CASTTTGGHYEQYF.

The rearrangement uses TRBV5-1 and TRBJ2-5; 8 bases align to TRBD2. V shed 6 bases, J shed 2 bases, and the junction held 12 bases outside the gene matches. This CDR3 is 16 amino acids long. Per germline, CDR1 SGHRS and CDR2 YFSETQ. In nucleotides, the CDR3 is TGCGCCAGCAAGCGCCGCGGGGGGCTCTCTCAAGAGACCCAGTACTTC. As protein: CASKRRGGLSQETQYF.

Only a few counts were recorded for this clonotype. The rearrangement joins TRBV7-8 to TRBJ1-4; D gene ambiguous. The CDR3 length is 15 residues. With 5 bases removed from V and 6 bases from J, the gap between germline ends came to 16 bases. Germline V gene data show CDR1 as SGHVS and CDR2 as FQNEAQ. DNA of the CDR3: TGTGCCAGCAGCCCGACTTTCAGGATTGATGAAAAACTGTTTTTT. Its translation is CASSPTFRIDEKLFF.

This clonotype occurred once. The chain carries TRBV4-1 and TRBJ2-1; TRBD2 matches 12 bases. The CDR3 length is 16 residues. Germline V CDR1 and CDR2: MGHRA, YSYEKL. Trimming cost V 5 bases and J 5 bases; bases outside gene matches: 7. The CDR3 loop reads CASSSPTSGGNNEQFF. The CDR3 nucleotides read TGCGCCAGCAGCTCTCCGACTAGCGGGGGAAACAATGAGCAGTTCTTC.